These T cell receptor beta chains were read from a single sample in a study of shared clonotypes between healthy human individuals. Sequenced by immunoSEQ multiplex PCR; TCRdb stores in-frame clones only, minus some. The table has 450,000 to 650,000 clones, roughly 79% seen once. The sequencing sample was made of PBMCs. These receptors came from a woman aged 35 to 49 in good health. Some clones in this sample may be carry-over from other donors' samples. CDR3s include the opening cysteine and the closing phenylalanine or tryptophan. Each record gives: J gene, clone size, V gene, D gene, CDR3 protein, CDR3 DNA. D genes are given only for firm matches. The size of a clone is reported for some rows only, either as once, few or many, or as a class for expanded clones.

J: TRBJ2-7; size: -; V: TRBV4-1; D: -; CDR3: CASSQDTGQRSEQYF; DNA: TGCGCCAGCAGCCAAGATACTGGGCAAAGGAGCGAGCAGTACTTC
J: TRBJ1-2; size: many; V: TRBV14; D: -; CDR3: CASSHGPTYGYTF; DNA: TGTGCCAGCAGCCACGGACCCACTTATGGCTACACCTTC
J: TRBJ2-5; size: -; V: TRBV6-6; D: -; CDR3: CASSRDSYSGEGQYF; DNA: TGTGCCAGCAGCCGAGACTCGTATTCGGGTGAGGGCCAGTACTTC
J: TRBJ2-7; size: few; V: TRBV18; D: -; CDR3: CASSPRSRTLYEQYF; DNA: TGTGCCAGCTCACCCCGCTCGAGGACCCTCTACGAGCAGTACTTC
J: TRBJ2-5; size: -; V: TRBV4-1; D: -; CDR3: CASSQDPRAGSTQYF; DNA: TGCGCCAGCAGCCAAGACCCCAGGGCGGGAAGCACCCAGTACTTC
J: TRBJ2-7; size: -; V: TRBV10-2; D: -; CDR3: CASSEGGLAVVEQYF; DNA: TGCGCCAGCAGTGAGGGGGGGCTAGCCGTGGTCGAGCAGTACTTC
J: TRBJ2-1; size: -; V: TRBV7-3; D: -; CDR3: CASSLGGGDEQFF; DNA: TGTGCCAGCAGCTTAGGGGGAGGCGATGAGCAGTTCTTC
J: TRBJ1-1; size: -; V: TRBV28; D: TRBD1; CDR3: CASTRDRLNTEAFF; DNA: TGTGCCAGCACTCGGGACAGGTTGAACACTGAAGCTTTCTTT
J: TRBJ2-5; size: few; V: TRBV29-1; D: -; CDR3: CSVDRAQETQYF; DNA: TGCAGCGTTGACAGGGCACAAGAGACCCAGTACTTC
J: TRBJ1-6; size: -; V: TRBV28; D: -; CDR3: CASSSFGVSPLHF; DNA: TGTGCCAGCAGTTCTTTTGGGGTTTCACCCCTCCACTTT
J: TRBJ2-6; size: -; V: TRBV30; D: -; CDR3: CAWSVAPSGANVLTF; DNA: TGTGCCTGGAGTGTAGCCCCCTCTGGGGCCAACGTCCTGACTTTC
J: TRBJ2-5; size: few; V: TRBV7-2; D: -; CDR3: CASSFWETQYF; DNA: TGTGCCAGCAGCTTTTGGGAGACCCAGTACTTC
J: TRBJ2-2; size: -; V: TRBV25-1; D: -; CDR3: CASRSGTDTGELFF; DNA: TGTGCCAGCAGGTCAGGGACGGACACCGGGGAGCTGTTTTTT
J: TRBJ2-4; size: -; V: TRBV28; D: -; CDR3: CASSPGPGDSKNIQYF; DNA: TGTGCCAGCAGCCCCGGGCCGGGAGATTCCAAAAACATTCAGTACTTC
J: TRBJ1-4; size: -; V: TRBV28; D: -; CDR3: CASSLAGTNEKLFF; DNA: TGTGCCAGCAGTTTAGCAGGGACTAATGAAAAACTGTTTTTT
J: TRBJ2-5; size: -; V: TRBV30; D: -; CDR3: CAWTTQETQYF; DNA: TGTGCCTGGACTACCCAAGAGACCCAGTACTTC
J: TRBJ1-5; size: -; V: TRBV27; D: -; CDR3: CASSLTNSNQPQHF; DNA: TGTGCCAGCAGTTTAACCAATAGCAATCAGCCCCAGCATTTT
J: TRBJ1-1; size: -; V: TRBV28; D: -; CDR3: CASSLPGVVNTEAFF; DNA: TGTGCCAGCAGTTTACCAGGGGTGGTGAACACTGAAGCTTTCTTT
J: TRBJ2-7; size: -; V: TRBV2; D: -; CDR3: CASSPQGLYEQYF; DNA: TGTGCCAGCAGTCCCCAGGGCCTCTACGAGCAGTACTTC
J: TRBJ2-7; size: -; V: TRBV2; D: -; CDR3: CASSLREQYF; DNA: TGTGCCAGCAGTTTGCGCGAGCAGTACTTC
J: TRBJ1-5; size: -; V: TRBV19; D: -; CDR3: CASSEQASNQPQHF; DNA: TGTGCCAGTAGTGAACAGGCTAGCAATCAGCCCCAGCATTTT